The present entry profiles one TCR beta chain with its context. The data were obtained in a study of control samples from healthy donors and cancer patients. The assay was immunoSEQ multiplex PCR, and TCRdb's table has in-frame clones only and misses some. The sample carries under 200,000 clones, over 85% recorded once. This CDR3 contains 16 residues. V was pared by 2 bases and J by 0 bases, with 13 bases between. Per germline, CDR1 MNHNY and CDR2 SVGAGI (reference sequence). The clonotype was recovered from a woman aged 40 to 55 in good health. The chain is built from TRBV6-6 and TRBJ1-1; the D is unclear. The sample consisted of blood. The DNA of the CDR3 is TGTGCCAGCAGTTACGGAGTCCCCCTCTTGAACACTGAAGCTTTCTTT. Translating gives CASSYGVPLLNTEAFF.